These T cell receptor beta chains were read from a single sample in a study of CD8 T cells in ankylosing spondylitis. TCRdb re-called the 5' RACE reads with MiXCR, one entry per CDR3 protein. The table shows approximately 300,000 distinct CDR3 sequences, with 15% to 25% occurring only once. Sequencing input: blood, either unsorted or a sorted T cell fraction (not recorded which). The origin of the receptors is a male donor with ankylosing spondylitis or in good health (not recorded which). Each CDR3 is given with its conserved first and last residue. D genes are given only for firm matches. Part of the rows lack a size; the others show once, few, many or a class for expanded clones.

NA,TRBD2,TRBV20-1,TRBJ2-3,CSATLSGGAFDTQYF,TGCAGTGCTACCCTCAGCGGGGGGGCTTTCGATACGCAGTATTTT
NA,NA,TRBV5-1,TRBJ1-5,CASSLGQPRAPQHF,TGCGCCAGCAGCTTAGGACAGCCCCGGGCGCCCCAGCATTTT
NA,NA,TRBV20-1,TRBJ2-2,CSARQAVRVGGELFF,TGCAGTGCTAGACAGGCGGTTCGCGTGGGCGGGGAGCTGTTTTTT
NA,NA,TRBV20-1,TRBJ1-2,CSARDLDGYTF,TGCAGTGCTAGAGATTTGGATGGCTACACCTTC
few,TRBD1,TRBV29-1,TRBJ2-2,CSVGQGDGELFF,TGCAGCGTCGGGCAGGGGGACGGGGAGCTGTTTTTT
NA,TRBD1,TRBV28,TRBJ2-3,CASRRHRGSDTQYF,TGTGCCAGCAGAAGACACAGGGGTTCAGATACGCAGTATTTT
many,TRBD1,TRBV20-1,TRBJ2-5,CSAKALTDRVETQYF,TGCAGTGCTAAAGCCCTGACCGACAGGGTGGAGACCCAGTACTTC
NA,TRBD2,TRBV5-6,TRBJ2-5,CASSKGLAGGETQYF,TGTGCCAGCAGCAAGGGACTAGCGGGAGGAGAGACCCAGTACTTC
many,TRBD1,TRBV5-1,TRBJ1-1,CASSLGQGRTEAFF,TGCGCCAGCAGCTTGGGACAGGGGAGGACTGAAGCTTTCTTT
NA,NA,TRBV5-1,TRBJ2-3,CASSLAMIADTQYF,TGCGCCAGCAGCTTGGCCATGATTGCAGATACGCAGTATTTT
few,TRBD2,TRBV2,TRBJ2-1,CASRPTSGSSYNEQFF,TGTGCCAGCAGACCTACTAGCGGGAGTTCCTACAATGAGCAGTTCTTC
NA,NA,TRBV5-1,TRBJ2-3,CASSLDGAISTDTQYF,TGCGCCAGCAGCTTGGATGGGGCAATTAGCACAGATACGCAGTATTTT
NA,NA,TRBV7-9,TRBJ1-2,CASSPDIDGYTF,TGTGCCAGCAGCCCCGACATCGATGGCTACACCTTC
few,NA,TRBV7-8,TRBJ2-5,CASSNRDQSQETQYF,TGTGCCAGCAGCAACCGGGACCAGTCCCAAGAGACCCAGTACTTC
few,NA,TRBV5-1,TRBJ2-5,CASSIDVSQETQYF,TGCGCCAGCAGCATCGACGTCAGCCAAGAGACCCAGTACTTC
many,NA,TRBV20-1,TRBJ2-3,CSATGTSTDTQYF,TGCAGTGCTACCGGGACTAGCACAGATACGCAGTATTTT
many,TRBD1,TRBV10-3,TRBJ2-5,CAISEPMGQGETQYF,TGTGCCATCAGTGAGCCCATGGGACAGGGGGAGACCCAGTACTTC
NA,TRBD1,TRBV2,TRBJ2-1,CASSGSRGTVKSGSYNEQFF,TGTGCCAGCAGTGGAAGTAGGGGGACAGTAAAGTCGGGATCCTACAATGAGCAGTTCTTC
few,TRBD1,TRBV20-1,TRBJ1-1,CSAKSGGSNTEAFF,TGCAGTGCTAAATCAGGGGGAAGTAACACTGAAGCTTTCTTT
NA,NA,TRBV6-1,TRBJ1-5,CASSEARRALLNQPQHF,TGTGCCAGCAGTGAAGCGCGACGGGCCCTCCTCAATCAGCCCCAGCATTTT
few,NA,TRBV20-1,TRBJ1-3,CSADAGSGNTIYF,TGCAGTGCCGACGCCGGCTCTGGAAACACCATATATTTT
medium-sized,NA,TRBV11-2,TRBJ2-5,CASSFWGGRETQYF,TGTGCCAGCAGCTTTTGGGGGGGGCGAGAGACCCAGTACTTC
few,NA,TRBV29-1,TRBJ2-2,CSVEGHFKNTGELFF,TGCAGCGTTGAGGGACATTTCAAGAACACCGGGGAGCTGTTTTTT
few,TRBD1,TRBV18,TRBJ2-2,CASSPGQANTGELFF,TGTGCCAGCTCACCGGGACAGGCGAACACCGGGGAGCTGTTTTTT
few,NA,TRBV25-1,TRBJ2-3,CANRDTNTDTQYF,TGTGCCAATAGGGACACGAACACAGATACGCAGTATTTT
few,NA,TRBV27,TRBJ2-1,CASWDPHNEQFF,TGTGCCAGCTGGGACCCTCACAATGAGCAGTTCTTC
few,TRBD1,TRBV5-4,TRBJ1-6,CASSLGQGSSYNSPLHF,TGTGCCAGCAGCCTTGGACAGGGGAGCTCCTATAATTCACCCCTCCACTTT
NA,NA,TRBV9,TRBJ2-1,CASSAGPAEQFF,TGTGCCAGCAGCGCCGGTCCCGCGGAGCAGTTCTTC
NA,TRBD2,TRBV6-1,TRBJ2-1,CASRLPSGSYNEQFF,TGTGCCAGCAGACTTCCTAGCGGGAGTTACAATGAGCAGTTCTTC
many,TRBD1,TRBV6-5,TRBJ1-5,CASSSGGPNQPQHF,TGTGCCAGCAGTTCAGGGGGACCTAATCAGCCCCAGCATTTT
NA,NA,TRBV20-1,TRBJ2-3,CSARKPSSTDTQYF,TGCAGTGCTAGAAAGCCTTCGAGCACAGATACGCAGTATTTT
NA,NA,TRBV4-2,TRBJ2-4,CASSRRLAGNIQYF,TGTGCCAGCAGCCGGCGCCTAGCAGGGAACATTCAGTACTTC
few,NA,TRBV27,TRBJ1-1,CASSLFGLGAGTEAFF,TGTGCCAGCAGTTTATTTGGATTGGGGGCGGGCACTGAAGCTTTCTTT
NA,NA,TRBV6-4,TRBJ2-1,CASSDSTGSYNEQFF,TGTGCCAGCAGTGACTCGACAGGCTCCTACAATGAGCAGTTCTTC